These T cell receptor beta chains were read from a single sample in a study of CD8 T cells in ankylosing spondylitis. TCRdb processed the 5' RACE reads anew with MiXCR; each CDR3 protein has one entry. This sample yields 120,000 or so distinct CDR3 sequences, of which about 13% are seen a single time; under 3% belongs to the top ten. Sequenced input: blood, either unsorted or a sorted T cell fraction (not recorded which). The receptors originated from a female donor with ankylosing spondylitis or in good health (not recorded which). CDR3s include the opening cysteine and the closing phenylalanine or tryptophan. The D gene is left open where the match is weak. Part of the rows lack a size; the others show once, few, many or a class for expanded clones.

j_gene: TRBJ2-7; d_gene: .; v_gene: TRBV12-3/TRBV12-4; abundance: few; CDR3aa: CASGRTDLSYEQYF; CDR3nt: TGTGCCAGCGGTCGGACAGACCTCTCCTACGAGCAGTACTTC
j_gene: TRBJ2-7; d_gene: .; v_gene: TRBV20-1; abundance: few; CDR3aa: CSALGLLEQYF; CDR3nt: TGCAGTGCTCTTGGCCTCCTCGAGCAGTACTTC
j_gene: TRBJ2-2; d_gene: TRBD1; v_gene: TRBV5-1; abundance: many; CDR3aa: CASSFGQGNTGELFF; CDR3nt: TGCGCCAGCAGCTTCGGACAGGGCAACACCGGGGAGCTGTTTTTT
j_gene: TRBJ2-7; d_gene: .; v_gene: TRBV27; abundance: .; CDR3aa: CASSLGRASYEQYF; CDR3nt: TGTGCCAGCAGTTTGGGGCGGGCCTCCTACGAGCAGTACTTC
j_gene: TRBJ1-1; d_gene: TRBD1; v_gene: TRBV12-3/TRBV12-4; abundance: many; CDR3aa: CASRTGGIAEAFF; CDR3nt: TGTGCCAGCAGAACAGGGGGGATAGCTGAAGCTTTCTTT
j_gene: TRBJ2-4; d_gene: TRBD1; v_gene: TRBV5-4; abundance: .; CDR3aa: CASSRPGTGRDIQYF; CDR3nt: TGTGCCAGCAGCCGACCGGGGACAGGGAGGGACATTCAGTACTTC
j_gene: TRBJ2-7; d_gene: .; v_gene: TRBV27; abundance: .; CDR3aa: CASSLTAGLSYEQYF; CDR3nt: TGTGCCAGCAGTTTGACAGCGGGCCTGTCCTACGAGCAGTACTTC
j_gene: TRBJ2-5; d_gene: TRBD1; v_gene: TRBV15; abundance: .; CDR3aa: CATSRAQGAQETQYF; CDR3nt: TGTGCCACCAGCAGAGCACAGGGGGCTCAAGAGACCCAGTACTTC
j_gene: TRBJ1-1; d_gene: TRBD1; v_gene: TRBV15; abundance: few; CDR3aa: CATSRGQGAEAFF; CDR3nt: TGTGCCACCAGCAGAGGACAGGGTGCTGAAGCTTTCTTT
j_gene: TRBJ1-6; d_gene: .; v_gene: TRBV2; abundance: .; CDR3aa: CASRIGQIDNSPLHF; CDR3nt: TGTGCCAGCAGGATAGGGCAGATCGATAATTCACCCCTCCACTTT
j_gene: TRBJ2-3; d_gene: TRBD2; v_gene: TRBV7-3; abundance: .; CDR3aa: CASSLRASGRASTDTQYF; CDR3nt: TGTGCCAGCAGCTTAAGAGCCAGCGGGAGAGCCAGCACAGATACGCAGTATTTT
j_gene: TRBJ2-1; d_gene: TRBD1; v_gene: TRBV7-2; abundance: .; CDR3aa: CASSEGQPNEQFF; CDR3nt: TGTGCCAGCAGCGAGGGACAGCCCAATGAGCAGTTCTTC
j_gene: TRBJ1-4; d_gene: .; v_gene: TRBV2; abundance: .; CDR3aa: CAGRRRADEKLFF; CDR3nt: TGTGCCGGAAGAAGACGGGCGGATGAAAAACTGTTTTTT
j_gene: TRBJ2-1; d_gene: .; v_gene: TRBV20-1; abundance: many; CDR3aa: CSARLVYNEQFF; CDR3nt: TGCAGTGCTAGACTTGTTTACAATGAGCAGTTCTTC
j_gene: TRBJ2-7; d_gene: TRBD1; v_gene: TRBV11-2; abundance: many; CDR3aa: CASSPGGSYEQYF; CDR3nt: TGTGCCAGCAGCCCAGGGGGTTCCTACGAGCAGTACTTC
j_gene: TRBJ2-7; d_gene: .; v_gene: TRBV27; abundance: few; CDR3aa: CASSFRGDIIYEQYF; CDR3nt: TGTGCCAGCAGTTTCCGGGGGGACATTATCTACGAGCAGTACTTC
j_gene: TRBJ2-1; d_gene: TRBD2; v_gene: TRBV5-1; abundance: many; CDR3aa: CASSLVGTNNEQFF; CDR3nt: TGCGCCAGCAGCTTGGTAGGGACTAACAATGAGCAGTTCTTC
j_gene: TRBJ1-2; d_gene: .; v_gene: TRBV2; abundance: few; CDR3aa: CASREGANYGYTF; CDR3nt: TGTGCCAGCAGGGAAGGAGCCAACTATGGCTACACCTTC
j_gene: TRBJ2-1; d_gene: TRBD2; v_gene: TRBV5-4; abundance: few; CDR3aa: CASSAAVLAGANEQFF; CDR3nt: TGTGCCAGCAGCGCTGCCGTGTTGGCGGGAGCCAATGAGCAGTTCTTC
j_gene: TRBJ2-2; d_gene: .; v_gene: TRBV28; abundance: many; CDR3aa: CASSLTTGELFF; CDR3nt: TGTGCCAGCAGTTTAACCACCGGGGAGCTGTTTTTT
j_gene: TRBJ2-1; d_gene: TRBD2; v_gene: TRBV25-1; abundance: many; CDR3aa: CASSEYSISGTSLGGEQFF; CDR3nt: TGTGCCAGCAGTGAATATTCCATTTCCGGGACTAGTCTTGGTGGTGAGCAGTTCTTC
j_gene: TRBJ1-5; d_gene: .; v_gene: TRBV5-1; abundance: many; CDR3aa: CASRQGPNQPQHF; CDR3nt: TGCGCCAGCAGGCAGGGACCAAATCAGCCCCAGCATTTT
j_gene: TRBJ1-2; d_gene: TRBD1; v_gene: TRBV6-5; abundance: .; CDR3aa: CASSYGDRGYTF; CDR3nt: TGTGCCAGCAGTTACGGGGACAGGGGCTACACCTTC
j_gene: TRBJ1-2; d_gene: .; v_gene: TRBV5-1; abundance: once; CDR3aa: CASAEGGSTVYGYTF; CDR3nt: TGCGCCAGCGCCGAGGGGGGTTCGACCGTCTATGGCTACACCTTC
j_gene: TRBJ1-1; d_gene: .; v_gene: TRBV15; abundance: many; CDR3aa: CATSREKWADTEAFF; CDR3nt: TGTGCCACCAGCAGAGAAAAGTGGGCCGATACTGAAGCTTTCTTT
j_gene: TRBJ1-2; d_gene: .; v_gene: TRBV20-1; abundance: many; CDR3aa: CSAREGGAANYGYTF; CDR3nt: TGCAGTGCTAGAGAGGGGGGGGCAGCTAACTATGGCTACACCTTC
j_gene: TRBJ2-5; d_gene: .; v_gene: TRBV20-1; abundance: .; CDR3aa: CSAVGQLQETQYF; CDR3nt: TGCAGTGCCGTCGGACAGCTCCAAGAGACCCAGTACTTC
j_gene: TRBJ2-7; d_gene: .; v_gene: TRBV20-1; abundance: .; CDR3aa: CSVPGRARSEQYF; CDR3nt: TGCAGTGTTCCGGGGCGGGCCAGGAGCGAGCAGTACTTC
j_gene: TRBJ1-1; d_gene: .; v_gene: TRBV6-2/TRBV6-3; abundance: few; CDR3aa: CASRGDRNTEAFF; CDR3nt: TGTGCCAGCAGGGGGGACCGGAACACTGAAGCTTTCTTT
j_gene: TRBJ1-5; d_gene: TRBD1; v_gene: TRBV20-1; abundance: few; CDR3aa: CSALSVTGGNQPQHF; CDR3nt: TGCAGTGCACTTTCCGTAACAGGGGGCAATCAGCCCCAGCATTTT
j_gene: TRBJ2-5; d_gene: .; v_gene: TRBV12-3/TRBV12-4; abundance: many; CDR3aa: CASGQQETQYF; CDR3nt: TGTGCCAGCGGACAGCAAGAGACCCAGTACTTC
j_gene: TRBJ2-5; d_gene: TRBD1; v_gene: TRBV2; abundance: few; CDR3aa: CASLRTGMYQETQYF; CDR3nt: TGTGCCAGTCTTAGGACAGGGATGTACCAAGAGACCCAGTACTTC
j_gene: TRBJ2-2; d_gene: TRBD1; v_gene: TRBV5-6; abundance: many; CDR3aa: CASSYGTGGGTGELFF; CDR3nt: TGTGCCAGCAGCTACGGGACAGGGGGAGGCACCGGGGAGCTGTTTTTT
j_gene: TRBJ1-2; d_gene: TRBD1; v_gene: TRBV5-6; abundance: few; CDR3aa: CASSSGQAPMGNYGYTF; CDR3nt: TGTGCCAGCAGCTCGGGACAGGCTCCGATGGGTAACTATGGCTACACCTTC
j_gene: TRBJ2-3; d_gene: TRBD2; v_gene: TRBV20-1; abundance: many; CDR3aa: CSARDPGLAGEPAYTDTQYF; CDR3nt: TGCAGTGCTAGAGATCCGGGACTAGCGGGGGAACCAGCTTACACAGATACGCAGTATTTT
j_gene: TRBJ2-1; d_gene: TRBD2; v_gene: TRBV6-1; abundance: many; CDR3aa: CASGLAGLSYNEQFF; CDR3nt: TGTGCCAGCGGACTAGCGGGTCTCTCCTACAATGAGCAGTTCTTC
j_gene: TRBJ2-5; d_gene: .; v_gene: TRBV7-9; abundance: .; CDR3aa: CATYSGRDETQYF; CDR3nt: TGTGCCACATACAGCGGAAGGGATGAGACCCAGTACTTC
j_gene: TRBJ2-3; d_gene: .; v_gene: TRBV5-1; abundance: .; CDR3aa: CASSLSAGMDTQYF; CDR3nt: TGCGCCAGCAGCTTGTCGGCGGGCATGGATACGCAGTATTTT
j_gene: TRBJ2-3; d_gene: TRBD1; v_gene: TRBV6-1; abundance: .; CDR3aa: CASSLQGAAGTDTQYF; CDR3nt: TGTGCCAGCAGCTTGCAGGGGGCCGCTGGCACAGATACGCAGTATTTT